This record covers a single TCR beta chain. The data were taken from a study of blood T cell repertoires in COVID-19. The trim removed 10 bases at V and 6 bases at J, leaving 13 bases unmatched. Germline V gene sequence: CDR1 ENHRY, CDR2 SYGVKD. The CDR3 runs to 15 residues. Here immunoSEQ multiplex PCR was the method, and the copy in TCRdb shows in-frame clones only, minus some. In the table there are about 39,000 clones, 87% of which are singletons. Sequenced input: peripheral blood. V usage is TRBV10-3 and J usage is TRBJ1-1, with 11 positions matching TRBD1. The sequence came from a man over 45 with active or convalescent COVID-19. Here the CDR3 DNA reads TGTGCCACACGGGGACCGGGACAGGGGGTTTCTGAAGCTTTCTTT. Amino acids: CATRGPGQGVSEAFF.